A single sample is the source of the 6 T cell receptor beta chains below, sequenced in a study of shared clonotypes between healthy human individuals. Here immunoSEQ multiplex PCR was the method, and the copy in TCRdb shows in-frame clones only, minus some. The top ten clones hold roughly 1.1% of a sample with some 1.4 million clones, 95% to 97% of them seen once. Specimen: naive CD4+ T cells sorted from blood. As to subset: CD45RA+ positively selected. These receptors all stem from a young man in good health.

This clone was counted once. The gene calls are TRBV7-8 and TRBJ1-3; D not certain. From germline, CDR1 is SGHVS and CDR2 FQNEAQ. The germline V and J ends were trimmed by 5 bases and 1 base, with 18 bases remaining between them. The CDR3 extends over 17 amino acids. The CDR3 coding sequence is TGTGCCAGCAGCCTCACGTTCCCACCGACTTCTGGAAACACCATATATTTT. This codes for CASSLTFPPTSGNTIYF.

The chain couples TRBV18 to TRBJ2-3, with D possibly TRBD2 on 6 matching bases. Germline CDR1 and CDR2: KGHSH and LQKENI. CDR3 length equals 16 residues. V was trimmed by 1 base and J by 1 base, leaving 12 bases between them. The CDR3 DNA reads TGTGCCAGCTCACCACTTGGCGCGGGACGCACAGATACGCAGTATTTT. Amino acid sequence: CASSPLGAGRTDTQYF.

The CDR3 bases are TGCGCCAGCAGTGTTCCCGGGACAGGCGCTGGAAACACCATATATTTT. Translation: CASSVPGTGAGNTIYF. The chain has TRBV10-2 and TRBJ1-3; 8 bases line up with TRBD1. V was pared by 4 bases and J by 2 bases, with 7 bases of the junction left unmatched. The V gene's germline CDR1 is WSHSY and CDR2 SAAADI. This CDR3 has 16 residues.

The gene calls are TRBV7-2 and TRBJ1-1; D may be TRBD1 (6 bases). CDR3 length: 17 amino acids. V was cut by 5 bases and J by 0 bases, with 19 bases left in between. Germline CDR1 SGHTA, CDR2 FQGNSA. CDR3 protein: CASSLLRGTLMNTEAFF. CDR3 in DNA: TGTGCCAGCAGCCTATTACGGGGGACACTCATGAACACTGAAGCTTTCTTT.

V and J are TRBV4-2 and TRBJ2-1, with 14 bases aligning to TRBD2. The germline CDR1 and CDR2 sequences are LGHNA and YNFKEQ. J was trimmed by 5 bases and V by 4 bases; bases with no gene match: 19. There are 21 residues in the CDR3. The CDR3 DNA sequence: TGTGCCAGCAGCCTACAAGCCTGGACTAGCGGGAGGTCGTGGCCCCACAATGAGCAGTTCTTC. Amino acids: CASSLQAWTSGRSWPHNEQFF.

The chain recombines TRBV5-1 with TRBJ2-7, with 7 bases identical to TRBD1. This CDR3 is built from 14 residues. V shed 1 base, J shed 2 bases, and the junction held 3 bases outside the gene matches. Germline V gives CDR1 SGHRS, CDR2 YFSETQ. The CDR3 nucleotides are TGCGCCAGCAGCTTGTTTGACAGGGCCTACGAGCAGTACTTC. It encodes CASSLFDRAYEQYF.